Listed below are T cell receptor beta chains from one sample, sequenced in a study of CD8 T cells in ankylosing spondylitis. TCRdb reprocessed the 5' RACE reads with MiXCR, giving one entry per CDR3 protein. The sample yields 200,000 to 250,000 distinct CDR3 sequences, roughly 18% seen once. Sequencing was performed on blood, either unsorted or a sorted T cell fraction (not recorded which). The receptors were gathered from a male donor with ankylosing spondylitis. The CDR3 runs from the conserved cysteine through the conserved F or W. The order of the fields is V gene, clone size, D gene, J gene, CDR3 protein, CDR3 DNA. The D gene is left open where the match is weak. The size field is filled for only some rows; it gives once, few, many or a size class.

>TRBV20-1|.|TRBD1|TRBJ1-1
CSAKARDRAGPEAFF
TGCAGTGCCAAGGCCCGGGACAGGGCGGGCCCTGAAGCTTTCTTT
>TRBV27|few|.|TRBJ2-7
CASRGDSYEQYF
TGTGCCAGCAGGGGCGACAGCTACGAGCAGTACTTC
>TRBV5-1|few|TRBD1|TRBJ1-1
CASSLAAGGRIPPEDTEAFF
TGCGCCAGCAGCCTGGCAGCAGGGGGCCGCATCCCACCAGAGGACACTGAAGCTTTCTTT
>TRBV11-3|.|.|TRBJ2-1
CASSSWRGLKAYNEQFF
TGTGCCAGCAGCTCCTGGAGGGGACTGAAAGCCTACAATGAGCAGTTCTTC
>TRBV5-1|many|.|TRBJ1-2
CASSLIGDGYTF
TGCGCCAGCAGCTTGATAGGCGATGGCTACACCTTC
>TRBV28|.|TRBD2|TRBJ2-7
CASSLRGLPSYEQYF
TGTGCCAGCAGTTTAAGGGGACTACCCTCCTACGAGCAGTACTTC
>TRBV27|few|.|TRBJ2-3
CASSLLGGAQYF
TGTGCCAGCAGCTTGCTAGGGGGAGCGCAGTATTTT
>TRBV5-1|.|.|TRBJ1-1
CASSLLGYTEAFF
TGCGCCAGCAGCTTGTTGGGGTACACTGAAGCTTTCTTT
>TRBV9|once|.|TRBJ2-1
CASSVGGRISEQFF
TGTGCCAGCAGCGTAGGAGGTCGAATCAGTGAGCAGTTCTTC
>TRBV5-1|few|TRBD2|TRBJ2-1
CASSFDGLGNNEQFF
TGCGCCAGCAGCTTTGATGGACTAGGAAACAATGAGCAGTTCTTC
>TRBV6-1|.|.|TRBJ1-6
CASSEALPYDVNNSPLHF
TGTGCCAGCAGTGAAGCGCTTCCATATGACGTAAATAATTCACCCCTCCACTTT
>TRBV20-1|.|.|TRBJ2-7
CSASVVGSGNEQYF
TGCAGTGCTAGTGTCGTCGGGAGCGGAAACGAGCAGTACTTC
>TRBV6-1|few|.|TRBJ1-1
CASSPPGRLNTEAFF
TGTGCCAGCAGTCCTCCGGGACGGCTGAACACTGAAGCTTTCTTT
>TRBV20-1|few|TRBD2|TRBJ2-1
CSHSGLRASGQLNAEQFF
TGCAGTCATAGCGGGCTCCGGGCTAGCGGACAACTGAATGCGGAGCAGTTCTTC
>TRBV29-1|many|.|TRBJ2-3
CSVEVEGWRTDTQYF
TGCAGCGTTGAAGTGGAAGGGTGGCGGACAGATACGCAGTATTTT
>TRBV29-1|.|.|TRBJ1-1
CSVEGRGPEAFF
TGCAGCGTTGAAGGACGGGGTCCTGAAGCTTTCTTT
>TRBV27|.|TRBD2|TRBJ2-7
CASSLWGGANEQYF
TGTGCCAGCAGTTTATGGGGGGGAGCGAACGAGCAGTACTTC
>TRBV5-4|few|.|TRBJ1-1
CASNQQGNTEAFF
TGTGCCAGCAACCAGCAGGGGAACACTGAAGCTTTCTTT
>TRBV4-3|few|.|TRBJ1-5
CASSQDLVTPLQPQHF
TGCGCCAGCAGCCAAGATCTCGTGACCCCGCTCCAGCCCCAGCATTTT
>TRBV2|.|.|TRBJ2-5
CASSEGLQETQYF
TGTGCCAGCAGTGAGGGGCTACAAGAGACCCAGTACTTC
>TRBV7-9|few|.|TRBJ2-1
CASSLITGSSNEQFF
TGTGCCAGCAGCCTTATAACGGGGTCTTCCAATGAGCAGTTCTTC
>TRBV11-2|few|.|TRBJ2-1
CASTPQDSGDEQFF
TGTGCCAGCACCCCGCAGGACAGCGGGGATGAGCAGTTCTTC
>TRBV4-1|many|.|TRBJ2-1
CASSPVASSYNEQFF
TGCGCCAGCAGCCCCGTTGCGTCCTCCTACAATGAGCAGTTCTTC
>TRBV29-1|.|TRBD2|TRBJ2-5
CSVVGLAGAETQYF
TGCAGCGTTGTGGGACTAGCGGGGGCAGAGACCCAGTACTTC
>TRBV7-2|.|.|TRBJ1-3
CASSHPRDLWGGNTIYF
TGTGCCAGCAGCCATCCTCGGGATCTATGGGGTGGAAACACCATATATTTT
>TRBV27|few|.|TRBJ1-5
CASSLSGDLNQPQHF
TGTGCCAGCAGTTTATCAGGGGACCTCAATCAGCCCCAGCATTTT
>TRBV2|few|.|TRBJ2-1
CASRDLWSSYNEQFF
TGTGCCAGCAGGGACTTATGGAGCTCCTACAATGAGCAGTTCTTC
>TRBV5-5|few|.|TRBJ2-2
CASSLWGSKAGELFF
TGTGCCAGCAGCTTGTGGGGGTCTAAGGCCGGGGAGCTGTTTTTT
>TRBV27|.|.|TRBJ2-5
CASSLSGVNQETQYF
TGTGCCAGCAGTTTATCGGGGGTAAACCAAGAGACCCAGTACTTC
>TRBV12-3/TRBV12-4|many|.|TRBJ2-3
CASSPSVLEDTQYF
TGTGCCAGCAGCCCTAGCGTTTTGGAAGATACGCAGTATTTT
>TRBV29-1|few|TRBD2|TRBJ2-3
CSVGGSSGRDPDTQYF
TGCAGCGTTGGAGGGAGTAGCGGGAGGGACCCAGATACGCAGTATTTT
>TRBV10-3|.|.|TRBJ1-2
CAITEDPGSYGYTF
TGTGCCATCACCGAGGACCCGGGGAGCTATGGCTACACCTTC
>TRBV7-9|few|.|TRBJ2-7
CASSLVGLWEQYF
TGTGCCAGCAGCTTAGTTGGTCTGTGGGAGCAGTACTTC
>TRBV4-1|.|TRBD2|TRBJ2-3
CASSQGAGLDADTQYF
TGCGCCAGCAGCCAAGGGGCTGGACTAGATGCAGATACGCAGTATTTT
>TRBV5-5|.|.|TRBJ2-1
CASGQFSPGSYNEQFF
TGTGCCAGCGGGCAGTTTTCCCCTGGCTCCTACAATGAGCAGTTCTTC
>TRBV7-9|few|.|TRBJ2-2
CASSLTVDANTGELFF
TGTGCCAGCAGCTTAACGGTAGACGCGAACACCGGGGAGCTGTTTTTT
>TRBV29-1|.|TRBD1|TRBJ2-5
CSAAVDRAQETQYF
TGCAGCGCAGCAGTAGACAGGGCTCAAGAGACCCAGTACTTC
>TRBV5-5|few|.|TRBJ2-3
CASSSYDSTDTQYF
TGTGCCAGCAGCTCCTACGATAGCACAGATACGCAGTATTTT
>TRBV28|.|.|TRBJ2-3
CASSTKQWRPTSRTSTDTQYF
TGTGCCAGCAGTACGAAGCAATGGCGTCCTACAAGTCGGACCAGCACAGATACGCAGTATTTT
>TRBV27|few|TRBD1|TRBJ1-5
CASSFAGQSIQPQHF
TGTGCCAGCAGTTTTGCGGGACAGAGCATTCAGCCCCAGCATTTT
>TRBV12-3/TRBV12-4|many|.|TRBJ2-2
CASSLQGGAGELFF
TGTGCCAGCAGTCTACAGGGGGGGGCCGGGGAGCTGTTTTTT